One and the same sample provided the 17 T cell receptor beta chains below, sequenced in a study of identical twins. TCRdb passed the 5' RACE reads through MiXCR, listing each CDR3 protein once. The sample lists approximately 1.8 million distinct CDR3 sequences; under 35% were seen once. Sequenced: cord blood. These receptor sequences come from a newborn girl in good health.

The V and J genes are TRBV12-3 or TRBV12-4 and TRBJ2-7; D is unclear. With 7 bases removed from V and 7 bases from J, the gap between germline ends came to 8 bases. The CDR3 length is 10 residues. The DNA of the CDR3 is TGTGCCAGCACCCTCGGTGAGCAGTACTTC. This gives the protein CASTLGEQYF.

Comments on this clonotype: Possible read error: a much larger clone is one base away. The CDR3 reads CASSLRGLPVNAQFF. In nucleotides, the CDR3 is TGTGCCAGCAGTTTAAGGGGACTCCCTGTCAATGCGCAGTTCTTC. The chain couples TRBV12-3 or TRBV12-4 to TRBJ2-1, with D possibly TRBD2 on 6 matching bases. This CDR3 spans 15 amino acids.

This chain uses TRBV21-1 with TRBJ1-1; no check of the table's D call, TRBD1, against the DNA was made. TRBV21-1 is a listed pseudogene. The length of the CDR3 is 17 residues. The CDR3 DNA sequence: TGTGCCAGCAGCAAAGGGTTCTCCCGAACAGGGAGAAATGAAGCTTTCTTT. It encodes CASSKGFSRTGRNEAFF.

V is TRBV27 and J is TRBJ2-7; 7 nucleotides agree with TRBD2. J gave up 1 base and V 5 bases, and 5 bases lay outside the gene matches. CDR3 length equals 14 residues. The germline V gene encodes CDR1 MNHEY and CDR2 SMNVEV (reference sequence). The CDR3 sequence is CASSAYSGSYEQYF. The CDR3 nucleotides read TGTGCCAGCAGTGCTTATAGCGGGTCCTACGAGCAGTACTTC.

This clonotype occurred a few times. The CDR3 region is CASNLDSHEAFF. CDR3 nucleotide sequence: TGTGCCAGCAACCTTGACAGCCACGAAGCTTTCTTT. The chain carries TRBV28 and TRBJ1-1; D possibly corresponds to TRBD1 (5 bases). This CDR3 comprises 12 residues. CDR1 MDHEN and CDR2 SYDVKM come from the germline V gene. The V end was cut by 7 bases, the J end by 8 bases, with 14 bases between.

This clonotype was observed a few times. CDR3 amino acids: CASSQIAGRPRTQYF. CDR3 coding DNA: TGTGCCAGCAGCCAGATAGCGGGGCGGCCCCGTACGCAGTATTTT. The chain couples TRBV12-3 or TRBV12-4 to TRBJ2-3; 8 positions agree with TRBD2. Trimming removed 6 bases from V and 8 bases from J; junction bases left unmatched: 13. The CDR3 runs 15 residues.

DNA for the CDR3: TGTGCCAGCAGCCAAAGGGACAGGGCCTTCAATGAGCAGTTCTTC. As protein: CASSQRDRAFNEQFF. The chain links TRBV3-1 to TRBJ2-1; TRBD1 matches 9 bases. This CDR3 spans 15 amino acids. J lost 6 bases, V lost 2 bases, and 5 bases had no gene match. Germline loops: CDR1 LGHDT, CDR2 YNNKEL (reference sequence).

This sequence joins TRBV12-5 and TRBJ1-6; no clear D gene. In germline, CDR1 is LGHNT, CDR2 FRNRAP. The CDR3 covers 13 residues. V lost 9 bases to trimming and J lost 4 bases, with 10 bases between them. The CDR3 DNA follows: TGTGCTAGCCGGGCGGATTATAATTCACCCCTCCACTTT. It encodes CASRADYNSPLHF.

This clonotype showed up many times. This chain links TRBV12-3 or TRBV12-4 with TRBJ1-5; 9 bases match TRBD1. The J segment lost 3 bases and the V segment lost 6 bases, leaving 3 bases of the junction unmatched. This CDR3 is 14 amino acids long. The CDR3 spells CASSRDRVNQPQHF. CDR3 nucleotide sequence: TGTGCCAGCAGCCGGGACAGGGTCAATCAGCCCCAGCATTTT.

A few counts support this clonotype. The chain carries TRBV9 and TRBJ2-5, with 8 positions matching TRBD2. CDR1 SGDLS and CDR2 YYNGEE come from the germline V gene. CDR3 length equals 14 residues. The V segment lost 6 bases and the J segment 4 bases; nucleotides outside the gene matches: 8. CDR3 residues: CASTPTGGPETQYF. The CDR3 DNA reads TGTGCCAGCACCCCAACGGGGGGGCCAGAGACCCAGTACTTC.

The CDR3 DNA is TGCAGCGTTGATATAGCGGGAGGGTACAATGAGCAGTTCTTC. Protein: CSVDIAGGYNEQFF. The chain uses TRBV29-1 and TRBJ2-1, with 11 bases matching TRBD2. CDR3 length equals 14 residues. Germline-derived CDR1 and CDR2 are SQVTM and ANQGSEA. Losses at the gene ends were 3 bases for V and 4 bases for J; bases not matched to a gene: 2.

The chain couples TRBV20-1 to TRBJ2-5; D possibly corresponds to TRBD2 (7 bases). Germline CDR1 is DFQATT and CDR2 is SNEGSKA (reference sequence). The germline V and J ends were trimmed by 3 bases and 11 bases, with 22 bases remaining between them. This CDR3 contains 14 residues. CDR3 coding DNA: TGCAGTGCTAGTAGGGGCGGGGGCTACAATGAGCAGTACTTC. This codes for CSASRGGGYNEQYF.

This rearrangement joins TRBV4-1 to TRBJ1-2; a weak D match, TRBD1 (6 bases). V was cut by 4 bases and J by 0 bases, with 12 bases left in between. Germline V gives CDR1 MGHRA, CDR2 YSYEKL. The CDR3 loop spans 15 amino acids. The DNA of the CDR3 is TGCGCCAGCAGCCCCGTGGGGGCCCCTAACTATGGCTACACCTTC. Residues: CASSPVGAPNYGYTF.

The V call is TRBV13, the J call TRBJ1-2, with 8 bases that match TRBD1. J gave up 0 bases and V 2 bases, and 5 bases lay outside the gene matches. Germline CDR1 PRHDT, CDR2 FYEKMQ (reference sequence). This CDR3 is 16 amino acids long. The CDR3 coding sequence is TGTGCCAGCAGCTTATCCTGGACAGGGCCTAACTATGGCTACACCTTC. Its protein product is CASSLSWTGPNYGYTF.

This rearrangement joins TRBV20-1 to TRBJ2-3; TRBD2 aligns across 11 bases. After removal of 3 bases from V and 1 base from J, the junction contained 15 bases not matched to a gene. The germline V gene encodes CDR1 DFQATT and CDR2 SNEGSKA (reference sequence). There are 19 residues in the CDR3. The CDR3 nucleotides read TGCAGTGCTAGGATTACCCCAGAGCTAGCGGGAGGTCGCACAGATACGCAGTATTTT. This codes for CSARITPELAGGRTDTQYF.

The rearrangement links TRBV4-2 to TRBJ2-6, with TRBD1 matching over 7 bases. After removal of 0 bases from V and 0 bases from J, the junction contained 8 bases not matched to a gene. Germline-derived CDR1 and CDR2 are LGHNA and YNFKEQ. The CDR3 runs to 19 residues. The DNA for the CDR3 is TGTGCCAGCAGCCAAGAGGCCACGTACAGGGGCTCTGGGGCCAACGTCCTGACTTTC. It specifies CASSQEATYRGSGANVLTF.

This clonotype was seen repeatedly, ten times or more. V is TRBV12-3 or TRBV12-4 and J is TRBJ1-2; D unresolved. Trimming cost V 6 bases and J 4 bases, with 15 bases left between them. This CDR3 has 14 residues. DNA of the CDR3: TGTGCCAGCAGGCCCGGGGTCAAGAGCTATGGCTACACCTTC. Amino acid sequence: CASRPGVKSYGYTF.